What follows are 4 T cell receptor beta chains derived from one specimen sequenced in a study of control samples from healthy donors and cancer patients. Data came from immunoSEQ multiplex PCR; TCRdb stores just in-frame clones and leaves some out. The sample lists about 72,000 clones, approximately 92% occurring once. The sample taken for sequencing was blood. Receptor source: a woman aged 55-70 years in good health.

The chain is built from TRBV6-5 and TRBJ2-3; D perhaps matches TRBD2 (6 bases). The germline V gene encodes CDR1 MNHEY and CDR2 SVGAGI. This CDR3 is built from 15 residues. The ends were cut back, 6 bases at V and 2 bases at J, with 15 bases in the middle. This CDR3 reads CASREGGKFTDTQYF. CDR3 DNA sequence: TGTGCCAGCAGGGAGGGCGGGAAGTTCACAGATACGCAGTATTTT.

The CDR3 region is CASSSHFSVATDTQYF. CDR3 nucleotides: TGCGCCAGCAGCTCCCACTTTTCGGTAGCCACAGATACGCAGTATTTT. The chain employs TRBV5-1 and TRBJ2-3; D gene unclear. V dropped 3 bases and J dropped 2 bases, with 16 bases sitting between them. CDR1 is SGHRS and CDR2 is YFSETQ in the germline V gene. The CDR3 runs 16 residues.

This clone appeared a single time. The chain is built from TRBV6-5 and TRBJ2-2, with 9 bases lining up with TRBD2. The V and J ends lost 6 bases and 9 bases, in that order; junction bases with no gene match: 5. Germline-derived CDR1 and CDR2 are MNHEY and SVGAGI. The length of the CDR3 is 13 residues. The CDR3 DNA reads TGTGCCAGCAGCCTGACTAGCGGTAGGGAGCTGTTTTTT. Residues: CASSLTSGRELFF.

The chain joins TRBV3-1 (or the pseudogene TRBV3-2) to TRBJ2-7, with a possible D match to TRBD2 (6 bases). The germline gives CDR1 LGHDT, CDR2 YNNKEL (reference sequence). The CDR3 is 14 residues long. Trimming took 3 bases from V and 1 from J, leaving 10 bases between them. In DNA, the CDR3 is TGTGCCAGCAGCCAGAGGGACTCATCCTACGAGCAGTACTTC. The encoded protein is CASSQRDSSYEQYF.